A single sample gave rise to the 9 T cell receptor beta chains below, sequenced in a study of T cells expressing NK-cell markers. TCRdb reprocessed the 5' RACE reads, keeping one entry per CDR3 protein, no DNA. Recorded for this sample: roughly 300,000 distinct CDR3 sequences. Sequenced: blood T cells: a sorted CD56 or NKG2C T cell subset, CD4+ or CD8+ T cells, or bulk PBMC T cells (not recorded which). The source of these receptors is a woman aged 18 to 69 in good health.

The chain carries TRBV7-3 and TRBJ2-3; TCRdb names TRBD2, which stays unverified in the absence of DNA. The CDR3 loop spans 13 amino acids. Germline V CDR1 and CDR2: SGHTA, FQGTGA. The CDR3 loop reads CTSSLREADTQYF.

This chain connects TRBV12-3 or TRBV12-4 to TRBJ1-5. There are 14 residues in the CDR3. The CDR3 is CASSLGEENQPQHF.

The chain links TRBV6-5 to TRBJ2-7; with no DNA, the TCRdb D assignment of TRBD1 cannot be verified. CDR1 and CDR2 (germline): MNHEY, SVGAGI. This CDR3 contains 17 residues. The CDR3: CASSYSSGTGDSYEQYF.

J is TRBJ2-5 and V is TRBV4-2; the D gene TCRdb calls, TRBD1, cannot be checked with no DNA. The CDR3 is 15 residues long. Germline loops: CDR1 LGHNA, CDR2 YNFKEQ. CDR3 sequence reads: CASSQASDRQETQYF.

The rearrangement uses TRBV10-1 and TRBJ2-1; TCRdb's D call of TRBD1 is untestable without DNA. The CDR3 totals 13 residues. Germline V CDR1 and CDR2: WNHNN, SYGVQD (reference sequence). CDR3 loop: CASVGGNVNEQFF.

The chain couples TRBV19 to TRBJ2-4; TCRdb names TRBD1, which stays unverified in the absence of DNA. CDR1 and CDR2 (germline): LNHDA, SQIVND (reference sequence). There are 15 residues in the CDR3. CDR3 residues: CASSPRGVAKNIQYF.

The V gene is TRBV5-1, the J gene TRBJ2-7; TCRdb's D call, TRBD2, is unchecked because there is no DNA. This CDR3 has 14 residues. Germline V gene sequence: CDR1 SGHRS, CDR2 YFSETQ. The CDR3 loop reads CASSRYGRSYEQYF.

The chain uses TRBV6-2 or TRBV6-3 and TRBJ2-3. CDR1 and CDR2 (germline): MNHEY, SVGEGT. There are 15 residues in the CDR3. CDR3 protein: CASSYGSDSTDTQYF.

This sequence joins TRBV28 and TRBJ1-4. This CDR3 spans 17 amino acids. In germline, CDR1 is MDHEN, CDR2 SYDVKM. The CDR3 loop is CASSFFRDKRSNEKLFF.